One and the same sample provided the 25 T cell receptor beta chains below, sequenced in a study of cytomegalovirus exposure and HLA in healthy donors. Method: immunoSEQ multiplex PCR; TCRdb's copy keeps in-frame clones and lacks some. The table includes over 200,000 clones, roughly 88% detected once. Sequenced: PBMCs. The receptors were sampled from a woman younger than 45 in good health and CMV-seronegative.

V usage is TRBV5-1 and J usage is TRBJ1-5; D call uncertain. Germline assignment: CDR1 SGHRS and CDR2 YFSETQ. Between the trimmed V and J ends, which lost 2 bases and 8 bases, there was a span of 20 bases. The CDR3 runs 16 residues. This CDR3 reads CASSFPSGRTGKPQHF. The CDR3 nucleotides read TGCGCCAGCAGCTTCCCTAGTGGCAGGACGGGGAAGCCCCAGCATTTT.

The J gene is TRBJ2-7, the V gene TRBV13; D possibly corresponds to TRBD1 (5 bases). CDR3 size: 13 residues. The V end was cut by 7 bases, the J end by 0 bases, with 10 bases between. Germline CDR1 PRHDT, CDR2 FYEKMQ (reference sequence). For the CDR3, the DNA is TGTGCCAGCACCACAGGATCCTCCTACGAGCAGTACTTC. Translated: CASTTGSSYEQYF.

This clone was seen a handful of times. The J gene is TRBJ1-5, the V gene TRBV21-1; the D call TRBD1 from the table was never checked on the DNA. TRBV21-1 is reported as a pseudogene. The CDR3 loop spans 16 amino acids. The CDR3 loop is CASSGRTGDSNQPQHF. Here the CDR3 DNA reads TGTGCCAGCAGCGGTCGAACAGGGGATAGCAATCAGCCCCAGCATTTT.

This clone was recorded a few times. The J gene is TRBJ2-2, the V gene TRBV7-9; D could derive from TRBD1 or TRBD2 (5 bases each). This CDR3 is 15 amino acids long. Trimming shortened V by 5 bases and J by 5 bases, and 15 bases separated the two germline ends. The germline CDR1 and CDR2 sequences are SEHNR and FQNEAQ (reference sequence). CDR3 nucleotide sequence: TGTGCCAGCAGCGCACCAACGGGGCTTACCGGGGAGCTGTTTTTT. Translated: CASSAPTGLTGELFF.

The rearrangement joins TRBV5-1 to TRBJ2-7; D assignment may be TRBD1 or TRBD2 (5 bases each). The CDR3 totals 14 residues. Germline values: CDR1 SGHRS, CDR2 YFSETQ. Trimming left V 0 bases short and J 4 bases short, with 11 bases between. CDR3 sequence (DNA): TGCGCCAGCAGCTTGGACGGGGCCGGGTACGAGCAGTACTTC. Protein sequence: CASSLDGAGYEQYF.

The genes are TRBV14 and TRBJ2-5, with 7 bases matching TRBD1. Germline V gives CDR1 SGHDN, CDR2 FVKESK. The CDR3 spans 16 residues. Trimming cost V 2 bases and J 2 bases; bases outside gene matches: 8. The CDR3 reads CASSQMGTARQETQYF. DNA of the CDR3: TGTGCCAGCAGCCAAATGGGGACAGCACGTCAAGAGACCCAGTACTTC.

This rearrangement joins TRBV5-1 to TRBJ1-2, with 11 bases that match TRBD1. J was trimmed by 4 bases and V by 4 bases; bases with no gene match: 3. This CDR3 region has 14 residues. The germline V gene encodes CDR1 SGHRS and CDR2 YFSETQ. The CDR3 reads CASSPGQGAYGYTF. CDR3 coding DNA: TGCGCCAGCAGCCCTGGACAGGGGGCCTATGGCTACACCTTC.

J is TRBJ1-5 and V is TRBV7-3; 7 nucleotides match TRBD1. The V gene's germline CDR1 is SGHTA and CDR2 FQGTGA. Losses at the gene ends were 5 bases for V and 4 bases for J; bases not matched to a gene: 2. The CDR3 extends over 13 amino acids. The CDR3 region has the DNA TGTGCCAGCAGCACGGACAGGAATCAGCCCCAGCATTTT. Its translation is CASSTDRNQPQHF.

The V and J genes are TRBV28 and TRBJ2-3; D is unresolved. Germline-derived CDR1 and CDR2 are MDHEN and SYDVKM. CDR3 length: 15 amino acids. V lost 1 base and J 3 bases, leaving 11 bases between the germline ends. The CDR3 spells CASSLFGLGTDTQYF. The CDR3 DNA sequence: TGTGCCAGCAGTTTATTTGGGCTAGGTACAGATACGCAGTATTTT. The variable domain in full, with the rest retrieved from reference TRBV28 and TRBJ2-3, is DVKVTQSSRYLVKRTGEKVFLECVQDMDHENMFWYRQDPGLGLRLIYFSYDVKMKEKGDIPEGYSVSREKKERFSLILESASTNQTSMYLCASSLFGLGTDTQYFGPGTRLTVL.

The CDR3 region is CASSPPGARYEQYF. In DNA form, the CDR3 reads TGTGCCAGCAGCCCCCCCGGGGCCCGGTACGAGCAGTACTTC. The V and J genes are TRBV7-2 and TRBJ2-7, with D perhaps given as TRBD1 or TRBD2 (5 bases each). Germline V CDR1 and CDR2: SGHTA, FQGNSA. V shed 5 bases and J shed 4 bases, with 15 bases lying between them. The CDR3 sequence is 14 residues long.

The chain combines TRBV2 with TRBJ1-1; D gene ambiguous. V was trimmed by 7 bases and J by 1 base, leaving 10 bases between them. The CDR3 totals 13 residues. From germline, CDR1 is SNHLY and CDR2 FYNNEI. CDR3 in amino acids: CASNSVANTEAFF. The CDR3 nucleotides read TGTGCCAGCAACTCGGTCGCGAACACTGAAGCTTTCTTT.

The V call is TRBV6-5, the J call TRBJ2-7, with D possibly being TRBD2 (6 bases). The CDR3 has 15 amino acids. The V end lost 2 bases, the J end lost 0 bases, and 11 bases lay between the germline ends. Germline-derived CDR1 and CDR2 are MNHEY and SVGAGI. The CDR3 reads CASSYRRGLSYEQYF. The CDR3 DNA reads as TGTGCCAGCAGTTACAGGCGGGGACTCTCCTACGAGCAGTACTTC.

This CDR3 is CASSYAQDNQPQHF. The CDR3 coding sequence is TGTGCCAGCAGTTACGCACAGGATAATCAGCCCCAGCATTTT. The chain links TRBV6-5 to TRBJ1-5; possibly TRBD1 for D (5 bases). V was pared by 2 bases and J by 4 bases, with 9 bases between. Germline values: CDR1 MNHEY, CDR2 SVGAGI. The CDR3 has 14 amino acids.

V gene TRBV19 combines with J gene TRBJ2-2, with D perhaps being TRBD1 or TRBD2 (5 bases each). V lost 7 bases to trimming and J lost 6 bases, with 12 bases between them. Germline lookup yields CDR1 LNHDA and CDR2 SQIVND (reference sequence). The CDR3 covers 13 residues. As DNA, the CDR3 is TGTGCCAGTAACCCTAGCAGGGCCGGGGAGCTGTTTTTT. It encodes CASNPSRAGELFF.

J is TRBJ2-1 and V is TRBV11-3, with 9 positions matching TRBD2. This CDR3 contains 15 residues. With V trimmed by 6 bases and J by 6 bases, 9 bases remained unmatched. CDR1 is SGHNT, CDR2 YENEEA, per germline. CDR3 amino acids: CASSQIAGAFNEQFF. The CDR3 bases are TGTGCCAGCAGTCAAATAGCGGGAGCCTTCAATGAGCAGTTCTTC.

The chain couples TRBV4-3 to TRBJ2-7, with 8 bases that match TRBD2. CDR3 length equals 16 residues. Per the germline V gene, CDR1 is LGHNA and CDR2 is YSLEER. The ends lost 0 bases at V and 6 bases at J; junction bases unmatched: 10. Written as DNA, the CDR3 is TGCGCCAGCAGCCAAGATCTTCCAAGCGGGAGTAGCGAGCAGTACTTC. Translation gives CASSQDLPSGSSEQYF.

The gene calls are TRBV29-1 and TRBJ2-7; 8 bases line up with TRBD1. The CDR3 sequence is 13 residues long. Germline trimming cut 3 bases from V and 3 bases from J; bases unmatched to any gene: 4. Germline CDR1 and CDR2: SQVTM and ANQGSEA. The chain's CDR3 is CSVDRDRNYEQYF. CDR3 bases: TGCAGCGTTGACCGGGACAGGAACTACGAGCAGTACTTC.

For this clone: The junction shows a germline mismatch at one end, possibly a read error. The chain recombines TRBV29-1 with TRBJ1-2; D not certain. The length of the CDR3 is 11 residues. In germline, CDR1 is SQVTM, CDR2 ANQGSEA. CDR3 DNA: TGCAGCGTCGGCCTTCGGAAGGAAGAGGTCTTC. This translates into CSVGLRKEEVF.

This chain joins TRBV5-6 and TRBJ2-5; D could derive from TRBD1 or TRBD2 (5 bases each). CDR3 length: 16 residues. The ends were cut back, 1 base at V and 0 bases at J, with 13 bases in the middle. In germline, CDR1 is SGHDT, CDR2 YYEEEE. In DNA, the CDR3 is TGTGCCAGCAGCTTGAGGGGTCGGGGCAACCAAGAGACCCAGTACTTC. The encoded protein is CASSLRGRGNQETQYF.

The V gene is TRBV7-2, the J gene TRBJ2-3, with 7 bases that match TRBD1. The CDR3 covers 14 residues. In germline, CDR1 is SGHTA, CDR2 FQGNSA. J was trimmed by 2 bases and V by 5 bases; bases with no gene match: 4. CDR3 protein: CASSRQGTTDTQYF. For the CDR3, the DNA is TGTGCCAGCAGCCGACAGGGAACCACAGATACGCAGTATTTT.

The chain employs TRBV6-5 and TRBJ2-1, with 8 bases that match TRBD2. This CDR3 has 16 residues. The V and J ends lost 2 bases and 0 bases, in that order; junction bases with no gene match: 3. Germline CDR1 reads MNHEY; CDR2 reads SVGAGI. The CDR3 DNA follows: TGTGCCAGCAGTTACGTCAGCGGGAGCTCCTACAATGAGCAGTTCTTC. Amino acids: CASSYVSGSSYNEQFF.

The V gene is TRBV14, the J gene TRBJ2-4; 10 nucleotides line up with TRBD1. The J segment lost 4 bases and the V segment lost 3 bases, leaving 6 bases of the junction unmatched. The germline CDR1 and CDR2 sequences are SGHDN and FVKESK. The length of the CDR3 is 16 residues. In nucleotides, the CDR3 is TGTGCCAGCAGCCAGAAGCCGGGACAGGGGAAAAACATTCAGTACTTC. It yields the protein CASSQKPGQGKNIQYF.

This chain uses TRBV4-2 with TRBJ2-7; 12 nucleotides match TRBD2. The V and J ends lost 4 bases and 5 bases, in that order; junction bases with no gene match: 6. CDR3 length: 15 residues. The germline V gene has CDR1 LGHNA and CDR2 YNFKEQ. CDR3 nucleotide sequence: TGTGCCAGCAGCCCGACTAGCGGGAGATTCCACGAGCAGTACTTC. Translation: CASSPTSGRFHEQYF.

The gene calls are TRBV5-1 and TRBJ1-5, with D possibly matching TRBD1 (5 bases). This CDR3 is built from 15 residues. V gave up 0 bases and J gave up 7 bases, with 14 bases separating them. Per the germline V gene, CDR1 is SGHRS and CDR2 is YFSETQ. The CDR3 DNA follows: TGCGCCAGCAGCTTGGGTACAGGCGCGGAGCAGCCCCAGCATTTT. It encodes CASSLGTGAEQPQHF.

This clone came up a few times. The chain joins TRBV14 to TRBJ1-5, with D maybe TRBD1 (5 bases). Germline V gives CDR1 SGHDN, CDR2 FVKESK. This CDR3 is built from 13 residues. V shed 0 bases and J shed 6 bases, with 6 bases lying between them. In DNA, the CDR3 is TGTGCCAGCAGCCAAGATGGGGGTCAGCCCCAGCATTTT. The encoded protein is CASSQDGGQPQHF.